Listed below are T cell receptor beta chains from one sample, sequenced in a study of beta chain features in type 1 diabetes. Sequencing was performed with immunoSEQ multiplex PCR; in TCRdb, only in-frame clones are kept and a portion is missing. This sample yields some 700,000 clones, of which under 15% are seen a single time; 0.02% to 0.025% belongs to the top ten. The sequencing sample was made of naive CD4+ T cells from blood. The receptors derive from a man younger than 30 with type 1 diabetes. Both conserved end residues are part of each CDR3. A D gene is named only where the DNA matches it firmly. The size of a clone is reported for some rows only, either as once, few or many, or as a class for expanded clones.

J,V,size,D,DNA,CDR3
TRBJ1-1,TRBV19,few,NA,TGTGCCAGTAGTACTTACACTGAAGCTTTCTTT,CASSTYTEAFF
TRBJ2-7,TRBV21-1,NA,NA,TGTGCCAGCAGCAGGGGACAGGGTCCCGAGCAGTACTTC,CASSRGQGPEQYF
TRBJ2-2,TRBV30,few,NA,TGTGCCTGGAAACCACGGGGGCTCCTTGAGGCCGGGGAGCTGTTTTTT,CAWKPRGLLEAGELFF
TRBJ2-3,TRBV4-1,NA,NA,TGCGCCAGCAGCCAAGAATGGGGGCCCCCCACAGATACGCAGTATTTT,CASSQEWGPPTDTQYF
TRBJ1-2,TRBV5-8,few,TRBD1,TGTGCCAGCAGCTTGGGGGGCCCGAATAAGGGGACAGCTTTAAACTATGGCTACACCTTC,CASSLGGPNKGTALNYGYTF
TRBJ1-5,TRBV7-8,few,TRBD1,TGTGCCAGCAGCCAAAGCGCAGGGACAGGTCAGCCCCAGCATTTT,CASSQSAGTGQPQHF
TRBJ1-1,TRBV6-5,few,NA,TGTGCCAGCAGTTACTCGAGAAGGGGGGACACTGAAGCTTTCTTT,CASSYSRRGDTEAFF
TRBJ1-2,TRBV2,NA,NA,TGTGCCAGCAGTGAGGCCCGCAGGGGCTATGGCTACACCTTC,CASSEARRGYGYTF
TRBJ2-5,TRBV30,NA,NA,TGTGCCTGGATTAGCGGTGACAAAGAGACCCAGTACTTC,CAWISGDKETQYF
TRBJ1-2,TRBV6-6,NA,NA,TGTGCCAGCAGCCCCGACAGTAACTATGGCTACACCTTC,CASSPDSNYGYTF
TRBJ2-7,TRBV4-1,few,TRBD2,TGCGCCAGCAGCCAAGATCCCGGACTAGCGGGGAAGCAGTACTTC,CASSQDPGLAGKQYF
TRBJ2-7,TRBV4-1,NA,TRBD2,TGCGCCAGCAGCCAAGATCGAACGGGGGGGCTCTACGAGCAGTACTTC,CASSQDRTGGLYEQYF
TRBJ2-4,TRBV4-2,few,NA,TGTGCCAGCAGCCCTCCTCTGGGCACAATAGCCAAAAACATTCAGTACTTC,CASSPPLGTIAKNIQYF
TRBJ2-6,TRBV30,NA,NA,TGTGCCTGGGGGAGACAGGTTGGTTCCTCTGGGGCCAACGTCCTGACTTTC,CAWGRQVGSSGANVLTF
TRBJ1-1,TRBV30,NA,NA,TGTGCCTGGAACAACAATAGGGGCACTGAAGCTTTCTTT,CAWNNNRGTEAFF
TRBJ1-4,TRBV10-3,NA,NA,TGTGCCATCGCAGGGGATAATGAAAAACTGTTTTTT,CAIAGDNEKLFF
TRBJ1-5,TRBV28,NA,NA,TGTGCCAGCAGGAATCAGGGACTAGGCGACAATCAGCCCCAGCATTTT,CASRNQGLGDNQPQHF
TRBJ2-1,TRBV7-9,few,NA,TGTGCCAGCAGCTTAGATTATGAGCAGTTCTTC,CASSLDYEQFF
TRBJ2-3,TRBV6-5,NA,NA,TGTGCCAGCAGTTACTCCAGGTCTAGCACAGATACGCAGTATTTT,CASSYSRSSTDTQYF
TRBJ1-1,TRBV29-1,few,NA,TGCAGCGTTGGGAGCAAGAACACTGAAGCTTTCTTT,CSVGSKNTEAFF
TRBJ2-7,TRBV28,many,NA,TGTGCCAGCAGTTTAATGGGCTACGAGCAGTACTTC,CASSLMGYEQYF
TRBJ1-1,TRBV5-4,NA,TRBD1,TGTGCCAGCTGGGGGCGGCAGGGGGCTTGGACTGAAGCTTTCTTT,CASWGRQGAWTEAFF
TRBJ2-1,TRBV10-3,NA,TRBD2,TGTGCCATCAGTGGGGCTAGCGGGGTCGATGAGCAGTTCTTC,CAISGASGVDEQFF
TRBJ2-1,TRBV9,few,NA,TGTGCCAGCAGCGTAGTTTCCGGGAGCAATGAGCAGTTCTTC,CASSVVSGSNEQFF
TRBJ2-7,TRBV5-4,few,NA,TGTGCCATCGCGGGATTTACCTACGAGCAGTACTTC,CAIAGFTYEQYF
TRBJ2-3,TRBV5-1,NA,NA,TGCGCCAGCAGCTTGTTGGGCGGGGATAGCACAGATACGCAGTATTTT,CASSLLGGDSTDTQYF
TRBJ2-7,TRBV5-1,few,NA,TGCGCCAGCAGCTTGGATTCTGGAGGGGTCTACGAGCAGTACTTC,CASSLDSGGVYEQYF
TRBJ1-1,TRBV30,NA,NA,TGTGCCTGGGAAAGGGGGGAATGGGTCAACACTGAAGCTTTCTTT,CAWERGEWVNTEAFF
TRBJ1-1,TRBV30,few,NA,TGTGCCTGGAGTGTACAATGGGGGTACAGGGTAAGCACTGAAGCTTTCTTT,CAWSVQWGYRVSTEAFF
TRBJ2-7,TRBV11-2,few,NA,TGTGCCAGCAGCTTGGACATTGCCCACGAGCAGTACTTC,CASSLDIAHEQYF
TRBJ1-2,TRBV29-1,NA,NA,TGCAGCGTTGAAGTGGTGGAAGGGCCCTATGGCTACACCTTC,CSVEVVEGPYGYTF
TRBJ1-1,TRBV7-9,NA,NA,TGTGCCAGCAGCTTAGCGGGGGTAACTGAAGCTTTCTTT,CASSLAGVTEAFF
TRBJ2-3,TRBV28,NA,NA,TGTGCCAGCAGTTTTACAACAGATACGCAGTATTTT,CASSFTTDTQYF
TRBJ1-4,TRBV7-9,NA,TRBD1,TGTGCCAGCAGCTTTTGGGACAGGAATGAAAAACTGTTTTTT,CASSFWDRNEKLFF
TRBJ2-7,TRBV7-9,few,TRBD1,TGTGCCAGCAGCGCAACCGGGACAGGGTCGCGCGAGCAGTACTTC,CASSATGTGSREQYF
TRBJ1-1,TRBV18,NA,NA,TGTGCCACCCAACCTGAGGAGAACACTGAAGCTTTCTTT,CATQPEENTEAFF
TRBJ2-5,TRBV30,few,NA,TGTGCCTGGAGTGTAGGGGCAGGAGAGACCCAGTACTTC,CAWSVGAGETQYF
TRBJ2-7,TRBV5-1,NA,NA,TGCGCCAGCAGCTTGGTGGGGGGCTACGAGCAGTACTTC,CASSLVGGYEQYF
TRBJ1-1,TRBV19,NA,NA,TGTGCCAGTACTGGGGTAATTAACACTGAAGCTTTCTTT,CASTGVINTEAFF
TRBJ1-2,TRBV13,NA,NA,TGTGCCAGCAGCTCCAAGGTCAGCCTCTTTGGGATTGATGGCTACACCTTC,CASSSKVSLFGIDGYTF
TRBJ2-2,TRBV28,NA,NA,TGTGCCAGCAGTTTTCCGGGACACCAGAACACCGGGGAGCTGTTTTTT,CASSFPGHQNTGELFF
TRBJ1-5,TRBV29-1,once,NA,TGCAGCGCCGTTGAGGGGGGGGGCAATCAGCCCCAGCATTTT,CSAVEGGGNQPQHF
TRBJ1-5,TRBV15,few,NA,TGTGCCACCAGCAGAGTGGGCGATCAGCCCCAGCATTTT,CATSRVGDQPQHF
TRBJ2-3,TRBV30,NA,TRBD2,TGTGCCTGGAGCGGGGGGGCCACAGATACGCAGTATTTT,CAWSGGATDTQYF
TRBJ1-4,TRBV30,few,TRBD1,TGTGCCTGGAGTTACGGGACAGGGAAAAATGAAAAACTGTTTTTT,CAWSYGTGKNEKLFF
TRBJ1-1,TRBV29-1,few,NA,TGCAGCGTTGAAGAAACAGCGAACACTGAAGCTTTCTTT,CSVEETANTEAFF
TRBJ2-7,TRBV11-1,NA,NA,TGTGCCAGCAGCTTAGTCGGGGAGCAGTACTTC,CASSLVGEQYF
TRBJ2-5,TRBV7-2,NA,NA,TGTGCCAGCAGCTCATCTGGAGGGACCCAGTACTTC,CASSSSGGTQYF
TRBJ1-1,TRBV27,NA,NA,TGTGCCAGCAGTTCAGGGTGGCGGGCTGAAGCTTTCTTT,CASSSGWRAEAFF
TRBJ2-1,TRBV7-9,NA,NA,TGTGCCAGCAGCTTAAGCGTTAGCTCCTACAATGAGCAGTTCTTC,CASSLSVSSYNEQFF
TRBJ2-3,TRBV10-3,NA,NA,TGTGCCATCAGCCCGGGACTGGGCACAGATACGCAGTATTTT,CAISPGLGTDTQYF
TRBJ1-5,TRBV11-1,NA,NA,TGTGCCAGCAGCCAAGACAGAGATCAGCCCCAGCATTTT,CASSQDRDQPQHF
TRBJ1-1,TRBV10-3,NA,NA,TGTGCCATCAGTGGTTTGAACACTGAAGCTTTCTTT,CAISGLNTEAFF
TRBJ1-2,TRBV6-6,NA,NA,TGTGCCAGCAGTTCAACAGGGAACTATGGCTACACCTTC,CASSSTGNYGYTF
TRBJ2-1,TRBV5-6,NA,TRBD2,TGTGCCAGCAGCGAACAGGGTAGCGGGAACTACAATGAGCAGTTCTTC,CASSEQGSGNYNEQFF
TRBJ1-5,TRBV10-2,NA,NA,TGCGCCAGCAGGGAACAGGAGGGTCAGCCCCAGCATTTT,CASREQEGQPQHF
TRBJ1-5,TRBV5-6,NA,NA,TGTGCCAGCAGCTTGGCAGGCAATCAGCCCCAGCATTTT,CASSLAGNQPQHF
TRBJ1-1,TRBV9,few,NA,TGTGCCAGCAGCCCCCATGGGGAACAGTCCTTAGGCGGAGCTTTCTTT,CASSPHGEQSLGGAFF
TRBJ2-2,TRBV7-2,NA,NA,TGTGCCAGCAGCTTCGGACACTACACCGGGGAGCTGTTTTTT,CASSFGHYTGELFF